This passage covers 18 T cell receptor beta chains from one sample sequenced in a study of blood T cell repertoires in COVID-19. Produced via immunoSEQ multiplex PCR; TCRdb's table is partial and in-frame only. Here the sample spans around 170,000 clones, under 90% being singletons. The sequenced sample consisted of PBMCs or T cells enriched from blood (not recorded which). All receptors derive from a man between 50 and 59 years old who had recovered from COVID-19.

The rearrangement uses TRBV5-4 and TRBJ2-3; possibly TRBD2 for D (6 bases). Germline-derived CDR1 and CDR2 are SGHNT and YYREEE (reference sequence). Trimming left V 3 bases short and J 0 bases short, with 14 bases between. The CDR3 totals 16 residues. The CDR3 is CASSWRVGLSTDTQYF. In nucleotides, the CDR3 is TGTGCCAGCAGCTGGAGGGTGGGACTTAGCACAGATACGCAGTATTTT.

V gene TRBV7-3 combines with J gene TRBJ2-7; 8 bases agree with TRBD2. V was clipped by 4 bases and J by 6 bases; unmatched bases: 11. The CDR3 length is 15 residues. Germline V CDR1 and CDR2: SGHTA, FQGTGA. The CDR3 here is CASSSTGTSGVEQYF. The CDR3 DNA sequence: TGTGCCAGCAGCTCAACCGGGACTAGTGGGGTCGAGCAGTACTTC.

The chain is built from TRBV7-9 and TRBJ2-7, with TRBD1 as a possible D gene (5 bases). The germline V gene has CDR1 SEHNR and CDR2 FQNEAQ (reference sequence). V was cut by 4 bases and J by 0 bases, with 13 bases left in between. The CDR3 has 15 residues. CDR3 loop: CASSSRVSSSYEQYF. The CDR3 DNA sequence: TGTGCCAGCAGCTCCAGGGTGTCGAGCTCCTACGAGCAGTACTTC.

This clone was detected only a few times. The chain carries TRBV5-1 and TRBJ2-7; 9 bases align to TRBD1. The CDR3 spans 13 residues. CDR1 is SGHRS and CDR2 is YFSETQ in the germline V gene. The junction had 6 bases not matched to a gene; V was cut back by 4 bases and J by 7 bases. The CDR3 bases are TGCGCCAGCAGCCAGACAGGGGGAGGAGAGCAGTACTTC. This encodes CASSQTGGGEQYF.

This chain joins TRBV10-2 and TRBJ2-7; 8 bases map to TRBD2. There are 16 residues in the CDR3. The germline V gene has CDR1 WSHSY and CDR2 SAAADI. Unmatched junction bases numbered 11, after V lost 3 bases and J lost 4 bases. The CDR3 sequence is CASSDPERGTKYEQYF. In nucleotides, the CDR3 is TGCGCCAGCAGTGACCCCGAGCGGGGGACCAAATACGAGCAGTACTTC.

This clone has a single count. This rearrangement joins TRBV9 to TRBJ1-1; 7 nucleotides align to TRBD1. Germline V gene sequence: CDR1 SGDLS, CDR2 YYNGEE. The V segment lost 4 bases and the J segment 1 base; nucleotides outside the gene matches: 7. This CDR3 contains 15 residues. The CDR3 protein is CASSKGQAENTEAFF. For the CDR3, the DNA is TGTGCCAGCAGCAAAGGACAGGCCGAGAACACTGAAGCTTTCTTT.

The table lists this clone with a few counts. The chain carries TRBV9 and TRBJ2-2; D is uncertain. CDR1 and CDR2 from the germline V gene are SGDLS and YYNGEE. V gave up 2 bases and J gave up 1 base, with 6 bases separating them. The CDR3 loop spans 14 amino acids. CDR3 DNA: TGTGCCAGCAGCGTCGCGGTGAACACCGGGGAGCTGTTTTTT. Translated, it gives CASSVAVNTGELFF.

In this sample, this clone turned up a few times. This chain joins TRBV11-2 and TRBJ1-3; D remains unclear. Deletions cut 5 bases from V and 2 bases from J, with 13 bases between. Germline V gene data show CDR1 as SGHAT and CDR2 as FQNNGV. The CDR3 is made up of 15 amino acids. Written as DNA, the CDR3 is TGTGCCAGCAGCCGACCGGGTGGCCCTGGAAACACCATATATTTT. Protein: CASSRPGGPGNTIYF.

This chain links TRBV7-2 with TRBJ1-2, with D perhaps TRBD1 (6 bases). Germline lookup yields CDR1 SGHTA and CDR2 FQGNSA. The CDR3 is 15 residues long. Trimming cost V 0 bases and J 8 bases, with 16 bases left between them. The CDR3 DNA reads TGTGCCAGCAGCTTAGCTGACAGGACGTTCGGGGGCTACACCTTC. It specifies CASSLADRTFGGYTF.

The chain carries TRBV3-1 (or the pseudogene TRBV3-2) and TRBJ1-2; tentative D call: TRBD1 (6 bases). Germline V gives CDR1 LGHDT, CDR2 YNNKEL (reference sequence). The CDR3 consists of 13 residues. Trimming took 3 bases from V and 6 from J, leaving 11 bases between them. CDR3 sequence (DNA): TGTGCCAGCAGCCAGGGGGGGGCTAATGGCTACACCTTC. Protein: CASSQGGANGYTF.

This chain uses TRBV5-1 with TRBJ1-6; 8 bases are a match to TRBD1. The germline CDR1 and CDR2 sequences are SGHRS and YFSETQ. V was clipped by 0 bases and J by 10 bases; unmatched bases: 12. This CDR3 is 17 amino acids long. CDR3 residues: CASSLALGQGAGSPLHF. CDR3 in DNA: TGCGCCAGCAGCTTGGCCCTCGGACAGGGTGCCGGATCACCCCTCCACTTT. The full variable domain, its missing parts supplied by reference TRBV5-1 and TRBJ1-6, is KAGVTQTPRYLIKTRGQQVTLSCSPISGHRSVSWYQQTPGQGLQFLFEYFSETQRNKGNFPGRFSGRQFSNSRSEMNVSTLELGDSALYLCASSLALGQGAGSPLHFGNGTRLTVT.

The rearrangement joins TRBV6-1 to TRBJ1-2, with no clear D. Germline V gene data show CDR1 as MNHNS and CDR2 as SASEGT. The V end was cut by 0 bases, the J end by 8 bases, with 13 bases between. This CDR3 comprises 14 residues. CDR3 nucleotide sequence: TGTGCCAGCAGTGAAGCGCTCGGGTGGAGGGGCTACACCTTC. As protein: CASSEALGWRGYTF.

V gene TRBV19 combines with J gene TRBJ1-2; D is perhaps TRBD1 (5 bases). Trimming removed 8 bases at V and 5 bases at J, with 18 bases between. Germline CDR1 LNHDA, CDR2 SQIVND (reference sequence). This CDR3 comprises 14 residues. The CDR3 here is CASWGRTLIYGYTF. CDR3 DNA: TGTGCCAGTTGGGGCAGGACCCTCATTTATGGCTACACCTTC.

For the CDR3, the DNA is TGTGCCAGCAGTGAGCGCAGGGGAACTAATGAAAAACTGTTTTTT. Encoded protein: CASSERRGTNEKLFF. The chain links TRBV6-1 to TRBJ1-4; TRBD1 might be the D (6 bases). Germline CDR1 reads MNHNS; CDR2 reads SASEGT. The CDR3 contains 15 residues. The germline V and J ends were trimmed by 3 bases and 1 base, with 9 bases remaining between them.

The gene calls are TRBV7-8 and TRBJ2-3; 14 bases align to TRBD2. The ends lost 6 bases at V and 0 bases at J; junction bases unmatched: 14. The CDR3 spans 20 residues. From germline, CDR1 is SGHVS and CDR2 FQNEAQ. CDR3 residues: CASSREGLAGVIPSTDTQYF. DNA for the CDR3: TGTGCCAGCAGTCGGGAGGGACTAGCGGGGGTCATACCTAGCACAGATACGCAGTATTTT.

This chain joins TRBV4-2 and TRBJ1-2; D call uncertain. CDR1 is LGHNA and CDR2 is YNFKEQ in the germline V gene. Trimming cost V 0 bases and J 12 bases, with 17 bases left between them. This CDR3 is 14 amino acids long. CDR3 region: CASSQDSRTGEDTF. Written as DNA, the CDR3 is TGTGCCAGCAGCCAAGATTCCCGGACTGGGGAGGACACCTTC.

The chain has TRBV7-2 and TRBJ1-3; D remains unclear. V shed 3 bases and J shed 4 bases, with 10 bases lying between them. The CDR3 covers 14 residues. The germline gives CDR1 SGHTA, CDR2 FQGNSA. CDR3 loop: CASSFLGSGNTIYF. The CDR3 DNA reads TGTGCCAGCAGCTTCCTAGGTTCCGGAAACACCATATATTTT.

This chain uses TRBV30 with TRBJ2-7; 14 bases agree with TRBD2. Germline V gene lookup returns CDR1 GTSNPN and CDR2 SVGIG (reference sequence). The length of the CDR3 is 14 residues. Losses at the gene ends were 2 bases for V and 4 bases for J; bases not matched to a gene: 1. CDR3 nucleotide sequence: TGTGCCTGGAGTAGGACTAGCGGGGGGTACGAGCAGTACTTC. Its translation is CAWSRTSGGYEQYF.